This entry lists 5 T cell receptor beta chains sequenced from one sample in a study of cytomegalovirus exposure and HLA in healthy donors. With 60 Vbeta and 13 Jbeta primers, the PCR was carried out. Assay used: immunoSEQ multiplex PCR; TCRdb lists only in-frame clones, some missing. The sample has some 100,000 clones; roughly 80% are singletons. The sequencing sample was made of PBMCs. The receptors were sampled from a girl under 10 years old in good health and CMV-seropositive.

This chain uses TRBV25-1 with TRBJ1-5; 9 bases are shared with TRBD1. CDR1 and CDR2 from the germline V gene are MGHDK and SYGVNS. Trimming cost V 5 bases and J 5 bases; bases outside gene matches: 4. The CDR3 contains 14 residues. CDR3 region: CASSSGQGYQPQHF. The CDR3 coding sequence is TGTGCCAGCAGTTCGGGACAGGGCTATCAGCCCCAGCATTTT.

The J gene is TRBJ1-4, the V gene TRBV29-1; D is undetermined. Germline loops: CDR1 SQVTM, CDR2 ANQGSEA. This CDR3 contains 13 residues. Trimming took off 4 bases at V and 0 bases at J, with 6 bases between the two ends. The CDR3 here is CSVARSTNEKLFF. For the CDR3, the DNA is TGCAGCGTTGCCAGATCAACTAATGAAAAACTGTTTTTT.

This clone is a singleton in its sample. In DNA form, the CDR3 reads TGCGCCAGCAGCCAAGCCCCTGGGCAGGGGAACACCGGGGAGCTGTTTTTT. Protein sequence: CASSQAPGQGNTGELFF. The V gene is TRBV4-1, the J gene TRBJ2-2, with a tentative D call TRBD1 (5 bases). The CDR3 spans 17 residues. Germline CDR1 reads MGHRA; CDR2 reads YSYEKL. Trimming removed 1 base from V and 1 base from J, with 13 bases in between.

V gene TRBV5-1 combines with J gene TRBJ2-3; TRBD1 is a possible D gene (7 bases). The V end lost 5 bases, the J end lost 5 bases, and 18 bases lay between the germline ends. The CDR3 is 15 residues long. Germline CDR1 reads SGHRS; CDR2 reads YFSETQ. CDR3 protein: CASSQATGRRDTQYF. The CDR3 coding sequence is TGCGCCAGCAGTCAGGCGACAGGGAGGCGAGATACGCAGTATTTT.

The V call is TRBV28, the J call TRBJ2-2, with TRBD1 matching 9 bases. Trimming at V came to 5 bases and at J to 7 bases, leaving 11 bases not matched to a gene. Germline-derived CDR1 and CDR2 are MDHEN and SYDVKM. The CDR3 spans 16 residues. In nucleotides, the CDR3 is TGTGCCAGCAGTCGGGGGAGAAACAGGGGGCGCGGGGAGCTGTTTTTT. Protein product: CASSRGRNRGRGELFF.